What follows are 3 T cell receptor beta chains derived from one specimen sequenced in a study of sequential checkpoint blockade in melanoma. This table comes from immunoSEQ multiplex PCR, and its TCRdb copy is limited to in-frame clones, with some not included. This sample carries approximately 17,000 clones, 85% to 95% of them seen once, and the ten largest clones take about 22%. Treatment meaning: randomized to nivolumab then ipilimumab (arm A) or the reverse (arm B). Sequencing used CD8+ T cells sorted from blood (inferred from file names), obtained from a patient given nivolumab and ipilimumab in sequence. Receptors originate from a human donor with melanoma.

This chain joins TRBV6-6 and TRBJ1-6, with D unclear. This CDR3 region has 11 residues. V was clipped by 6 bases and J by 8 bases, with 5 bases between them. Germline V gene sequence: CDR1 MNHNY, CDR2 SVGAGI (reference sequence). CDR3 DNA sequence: TGTGCCAGCAGCATAGATTCACCCCTCCACTTT. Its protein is CASSIDSPLHF.

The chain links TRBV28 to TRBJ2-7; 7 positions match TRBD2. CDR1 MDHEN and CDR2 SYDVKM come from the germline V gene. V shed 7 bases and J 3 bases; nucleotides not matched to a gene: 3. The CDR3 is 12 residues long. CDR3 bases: TGTGCCAGCATGGGGGGGGGCTACGAGCAGTACGTC. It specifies CASMGGGYEQYV.

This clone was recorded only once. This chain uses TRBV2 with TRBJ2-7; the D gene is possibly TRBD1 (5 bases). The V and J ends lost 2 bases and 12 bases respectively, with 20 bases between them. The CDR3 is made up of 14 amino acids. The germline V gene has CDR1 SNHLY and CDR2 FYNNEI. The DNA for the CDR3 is TGTGCCAGCAGTGAACCAGCAGGGAACGATGACGCGTACTTC. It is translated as CASSEPAGNDDAYF.